These 23 T cell receptor beta chains originate from one sample sequenced in a study of molecular identifiers for immune sequencing clone quantification. MiXCR was run by TCRdb on the PCR reads, yielding one entry per CDR3 protein. Seen here are approximately 680,000 distinct CDR3 sequences, over 25% observed once, and the top ten hold approximately 0.75%. The sample comprised naive CD8+ T cells from blood, with Jurkat cell RNA spiked in. As for subset: FACS-sorted CD8+CD4-CCR7+CD45RA+ naive T cells. The receptors were sampled from a human donor in good health. Some libraries in this study had Jurkat cell RNA spiked in.

With regard to this clonotype: A clone one base away is much larger, so this may be a read error. The chain couples TRBV6-5 to TRBJ2-1; the D gene is possibly TRBD2 (6 bases). The germline V and J ends were trimmed by 8 bases and 9 bases, with 23 bases remaining between them. The CDR3 is 15 amino acids. From germline, CDR1 is MNHEY and CDR2 SVGAGI. The CDR3 DNA is TGTGCCAGCGGATCGGTGGGGGGTAGCAGGGTTGAGCAGTTCTTC. It codes for CASGSVGGSRVEQFF.

This clonotype was counted at least ten times. This chain uses TRBV30 with TRBJ2-7, with 7 positions matching TRBD1. V lost 2 bases to trimming and J lost 5 bases; unmatched junction nucleotides: 3. The CDR3 length is 12 residues. CDR1 is GTSNPN and CDR2 is SVGIG in the germline V gene (reference sequence). The CDR3 region is CAWSLTGNEQYF. In DNA form, the CDR3 reads TGTGCCTGGAGTTTGACAGGGAACGAGCAGTACTTC.

This clonotype was detected a few times. The genes are TRBV7-9 and TRBJ2-3; D uncertain. CDR1 and CDR2 (germline): SEHNR, FQNEAQ (reference sequence). The CDR3 extends over 12 amino acids. V lost 8 bases to trimming and J lost 4 bases, with 10 bases between them. CDR3 protein: CASGRPADTQYF. CDR3 nucleotides: TGTGCCAGCGGCCGACCAGCAGATACGCAGTATTTT.

V gene TRBV2 combines with J gene TRBJ2-3, with 7 bases fitting TRBD2. J was trimmed by 5 bases and V by 8 bases; bases with no gene match: 13. CDR3 length: 15 residues. The germline gives CDR1 SNHLY, CDR2 FYNNEI. DNA for the CDR3: TGTGCCAGCTCATTGGGGGAGGGGTCTAAAGATACGCAGTATTTT. Translated, it gives CASSLGEGSKDTQYF. Looking up the rest from reference TRBV2 and TRBJ2-3 gives the full variable domain: EPEVTQTPSHQVTQMGQEVILRCVPISNHLYFYWYRQILGQKVEFLVSFYNNEISEKSEIFDDQFSVERPDGSNFTLKIRSTKLEDSAMYFCASSLGEGSKDTQYFGPGTRLTVL.

This sequence joins TRBV30 and TRBJ2-7, with TRBD1 matching 9 bases. Germline-derived CDR1 and CDR2 are GTSNPN and SVGIG (reference sequence). The CDR3 loop spans 16 amino acids. V lost 3 bases and J lost 2; bases outside the gene matches: 11. For the CDR3, the DNA is TGTGCCTGGAGCGGTCCGTGGGGACAGGGACCCTACGAGCAGTACTTC. Translation gives CAWSGPWGQGPYEQYF.

Note on this clonotype: This may stem from a read error, because a much larger clone lies one nucleotide away. The V call is TRBV12-3 or TRBV12-4, the J call TRBJ1-4, with D tentatively TRBD1 (6 bases). The CDR3 totals 15 residues. CDR3 bases: TGTGCCAGCAGTATCCGCGGACAGAGTAATGAAAAACTGCTTTTT. Protein product: CASSIRGQSNEKLLF.

The J gene is TRBJ2-7, the V gene TRBV4-3, with D perhaps given as TRBD1 or TRBD2 (6 bases each). From germline, CDR1 is LGHNA and CDR2 YSLEER. Trimming pared 5 bases from V and 5 bases from J, leaving 25 bases between. This CDR3 is built from 17 residues. CDR3 amino acids: CASSSGSVTGADHEQYF. CDR3 in DNA: TGCGCCAGCAGCTCAGGGTCAGTAACGGGGGCCGACCACGAGCAGTACTTC.

The sample holds one count of this clonotype. One end of the junction varies from germline; a read error may be responsible. The rearrangement links TRBV4-1 to TRBJ2-3; perhaps TRBD2 as D (6 bases). This CDR3 region has 13 residues. Germline CDR1 MGHRA, CDR2 YSYEKL. CDR3 amino acids: CASSLGTSDTRYF. Written as DNA, the CDR3 is TGCGCCAGCAGCCTGGGGACTTCAGATACGCGGTATTTT.

Comments on this clonotype: Because it lacks the conserved phenylalanine or tryptophan at the end, this CDR3 is likely a read error. The J gene is TRBJ1-5, the V gene TRBV28, with a tentative D call TRBD1 (6 bases). The V and J ends lost 4 bases and 0 bases respectively, with 13 bases between them. Looked up from germline, CDR1 is MDHEN and CDR2 is SYDVKM. This CDR3 is 16 amino acids long. This CDR3 reads CASSSLAGASNQPQHL. The CDR3 DNA sequence: TGTGCCAGCAGTTCGCTTGCGGGGGCTAGCAATCAGCCCCAGCATTTG.

This clonotype was detected once. This may be a read error, as it is one base from a much larger clone. The conserved final phenylalanine or tryptophan is absent from the CDR3, which likely points to a read error. The genes are TRBV4-1 and TRBJ1-6; no definite D call. This CDR3 is built from 14 residues. Trimming removed 1 base at V and 5 bases at J, with 6 bases between. In germline, CDR1 is MGHRA, CDR2 YSYEKL. CDR3 sequence: CASSQGPDNSPLHL. The CDR3 nucleotides are TGCGCCAGCAGCCAAGGGCCCGATAATTCACCCCTCCACCTT.

The gene calls are TRBV4-1 and TRBJ2-7; D gene uncertain. Germline values: CDR1 MGHRA, CDR2 YSYEKL. This CDR3 spans 18 amino acids. V was cut by 0 bases and J by 0 bases, with 18 bases left in between. The CDR3 bases are TGCGCCAGCAGCCAAGACCAATCCTCGTTCGGAAACTCCTACGAGCAGTACTTC. Its protein is CASSQDQSSFGNSYEQYF.

In its sample, this clonotype was seen a few times. CDR3 region: CASSSRTVRNTEAFF. CDR3 DNA: TGTGCCAGCAGTTCCAGGACAGTGAGGAACACTGAAGCTTTCTTT. The chain links TRBV27 to TRBJ1-1, with D perhaps matching TRBD1 (6 bases). The CDR3 loop spans 15 amino acids. Germline values: CDR1 MNHEY, CDR2 SMNVEV (reference sequence). Trimming removed 4 bases at V and 1 base at J, with 13 bases between.

The V gene is TRBV29-1, the J gene TRBJ2-7, with D unresolved. CDR3 length: 11 residues. V dropped 7 bases and J dropped 3 bases, with 10 bases sitting between them. Germline values: CDR1 SQVTM, CDR2 ANQGSEA. The CDR3 DNA sequence: TGCAGCGCAGCATCTAACTACGAGCAGTACTTC. It specifies CSAASNYEQYF.

This clonotype was counted at least ten times. V is TRBV11-2 and J is TRBJ1-1; D possibly corresponds to TRBD1 (5 bases). Germline V gene lookup returns CDR1 SGHAT and CDR2 FQNNGV. Deletions cut 6 bases from V and 2 bases from J, with 7 bases between. The length of the CDR3 is 12 residues. The CDR3 DNA follows: TGTGCCAGCAGGACAGATAACACTGAAGCTTTCTTT. Translating gives CASRTDNTEAFF.

About this clonotype: Since a much larger clone is just one base distant, this may be a read error. The limits of the CDR3 on the DNA are not certain, so only TCRdb's listed CDR3 is given. The chain joins TRBV2 to TRBJ1-4; the tabulated D call, TRBD1, remains unverified against the DNA. The CDR3 sequence runs 15 residues, both termini included. Looked up from germline, CDR1 is SNHLY and CDR2 is FYNNEI. This CDR3 reads CASSTSGETNEKLFF.

This clonotype was recorded many times. The chain is built from TRBV6-2 or TRBV6-3 and TRBJ2-2; D call uncertain. The V end lost 5 bases, the J end lost 3 bases, and 16 bases lay between the germline ends. CDR3 length: 16 residues. Germline CDR1 and CDR2: MNHEY and SVGEGT. CDR3 in amino acids: CASSHHREDYTGELFF. The CDR3 DNA reads as TGTGCCAGCAGTCACCACAGAGAAGACTACACCGGGGAGCTGTTTTTT.

This chain joins TRBV5-1 and TRBJ2-2, with 8 bases aligning to TRBD1. This CDR3 is built from 16 residues. The V gene end was trimmed by 5 bases and the J gene end by 4 bases; junction bases not matched to a gene: 10. Germline V gene lookup returns CDR1 SGHRS and CDR2 YFSETQ. CDR3 sequence: CASRPRQGIATGELFF. The CDR3 nucleotides are TGCGCCAGCAGACCTAGACAGGGGATCGCCACCGGGGAGCTGTTTTTT.

The chain is built from TRBV19 and TRBJ2-3; TRBD2 agrees at 14 bases. This CDR3 spans 19 amino acids. V gave up 2 bases and J gave up 0 bases; unmatched junction bases: 7. Germline assignment: CDR1 LNHDA and CDR2 SQIVND (reference sequence). The CDR3 spells CASSITGLAGVGSTDTQYF. CDR3 sequence (DNA): TGTGCCAGTAGTATAACGGGACTAGCGGGAGTAGGAAGCACAGATACGCAGTATTTT.

This clonotype showed up just a few times. The V and J genes are TRBV29-1 and TRBJ2-2; D remains unclear. Germline CDR1 SQVTM, CDR2 ANQGSEA. This CDR3 contains 10 residues. V was cut by 7 bases and J by 7 bases, with 7 bases left in between. CDR3 sequence (DNA): TGCAGCGCACTCGGCGGGGAGCTGTTTTTT. It encodes CSALGGELFF.

This clonotype was picked up many times. The CDR3 DNA is TGTGCCAGCAGGTTCCGGGACGAGAACAGTTATACGCAGTATTTT. This translates into CASRFRDENSYTQYF. The chain is built from TRBV28 and TRBJ2-3; the D gene could be TRBD1 or TRBD2 (5 bases each). The germline V and J ends were trimmed by 6 bases and 7 bases, with 20 bases remaining between them. The CDR3 runs 15 residues. Germline CDR1 is MDHEN and CDR2 is SYDVKM.

As to this clonotype: A read error may produce the germline difference seen at one junction end. The chain has TRBV28 and TRBJ2-1; no reliable D call. The CDR3 length is 12 residues. Per germline, CDR1 MDHEN and CDR2 SYDVKM. The CDR3: CASRSSHSEQSF. CDR3 sequence (DNA): TGTGCCAGCAGATCTTCCCACAGTGAGCAGTCCTTC.

To note about this clonotype: A much larger clonotype is one base distant, so this may be a read error. The chain is built from TRBV27 and TRBJ1-2; tentative D call: TRBD1 (5 bases). CDR1 is MNHEY, CDR2 SMNVEV, per germline (reference sequence). V lost 2 bases, J lost 6 bases, and 19 bases lay in between. This CDR3 spans 16 amino acids. CDR3: CASSLGRVINPDGYTF. The CDR3 region has the DNA TGTGCCAGCAGTTTAGGCAGGGTCATCAACCCCGATGGCTACACCTTC.

This clonotype was seen only a few times. The chain links TRBV6-5 to TRBJ2-1, with 8 bases lining up with TRBD1. The V gene's germline CDR1 is MNHEY and CDR2 SVGAGI. The CDR3 runs 15 residues. Germline trimming cut 5 bases from V and 4 bases from J; bases unmatched to any gene: 7. The CDR3, as DNA: TGTGCCAGCAGTCTGGGACAGGCCCCGTACAATGAGCAGTTCTTC. Translated: CASSLGQAPYNEQFF.